This record looks at one TCR beta chain sequence and its context. Sequencing used cDNA as its template, made by extracting RNA and reverse transcribing it. Assay: immunoSEQ multiplex PCR; the TCRdb copy retains only in-frame clones and omits some. The sample consists of over 100,000 clones, about 49% of them appearing once. This record comes from a study of CD8+ T cells in alopecia areata. Study context: Treated patients took oral tofacitinib at 5 to 10 mg twice daily.

There are 16 residues in the CDR3. V was cut by 0 bases and J by 6 bases, with 15 bases left in between. Germline loops: CDR1 MNHEY, CDR2 SVGAGI. The gene calls are TRBV6-5 and TRBJ2-1; tentatively, D is TRBD2 (6 bases). The source was CD8+ T cells sorted from blood, collected at week 0. The receptor was derived from a human donor with alopecia areata. CDR3 sequence (DNA): TGTGCCAGCAGTTACTCGAGGTCAACCGGGGGCAATGAGCAGTTCTTC. Amino acids: CASSYSRSTGGNEQFF.